A single sample gave rise to the 9 T cell receptor beta chains below, sequenced in a study of cytomegalovirus exposure and HLA in healthy donors. The PCR used 60 Vbeta and 13 Jbeta primers. Clones were read by immunoSEQ multiplex PCR, and TCRdb kept only the in-frame ones, dropping some. This sample has over 150,000 clones, with roughly 80% found just once. Material for sequencing was PBMCs. The receptor set was obtained from a young man in good health and CMV-seropositive.

The chain has TRBV15 and TRBJ2-1; 12 positions match TRBD1. V dropped 3 bases and J dropped 8; count of bases not matched to a gene: 14. The CDR3 is 18 amino acids. Germline CDR1 reads LNHNV; CDR2 reads YYDKDF (reference sequence). The CDR3 loop reads CATSRRQKGTGGIYEQFF. CDR3 nucleotides: TGTGCCACCAGCAGGAGGCAAAAGGGGACAGGGGGCATTTATGAGCAGTTCTTC.

The rearrangement links TRBV30 to TRBJ2-1; unclear D gene. Germline lookup yields CDR1 GTSNPN and CDR2 SVGIG (reference sequence). The CDR3 has 14 amino acids. The V end lost 1 base, the J end lost 0 bases, and 7 bases lay between the germline ends. In DNA, the CDR3 is TGTGCCTGGAGTGCTGAGGCCTCCTACAATGAGCAGTTCTTC. This codes for CAWSAEASYNEQFF.

The rearrangement joins TRBV7-9 to TRBJ1-3; D not resolved. Per germline, CDR1 SEHNR and CDR2 FQNEAQ (reference sequence). The ends were cut back, 5 bases at V and 2 bases at J, with 10 bases in the middle. CDR3 length equals 14 residues. DNA of the CDR3: TGTGCCAGCAGCCTTTCGGGGACTGGAAACACCATATATTTT. Translating it yields CASSLSGTGNTIYF.

The chain joins TRBV6-5 to TRBJ1-2; D is ambiguous. The CDR3 consists of 13 residues. Trimming pared 5 bases from V and 8 bases from J, leaving 15 bases between. Looked up from germline, CDR1 is MNHEY and CDR2 is SVGAGI. CDR3 DNA sequence: TGTGCCAGCAGTCGCGGAGTGAAGCGCGGCTACACCTTC. It yields the protein CASSRGVKRGYTF.

The chain joins TRBV2 to TRBJ2-4, with 12 bases matching TRBD2. V gave up 6 bases and J gave up 7 bases; unmatched junction bases: 4. The CDR3 sequence is 14 residues long. Per germline, CDR1 SNHLY and CDR2 FYNNEI. CDR3 sequence: CASSATSGGNIQYF. Here the CDR3 DNA reads TGTGCCAGCAGCGCTACTAGCGGGGGGAACATTCAGTACTTC.

The rearrangement links TRBV19 to TRBJ2-2; 7 bases align to TRBD2. The CDR3 consists of 15 residues. The J segment lost 3 bases and the V segment lost 5 bases, leaving 6 bases of the junction unmatched. Looked up from germline, CDR1 is LNHDA and CDR2 is SQIVND (reference sequence). CDR3 region: CASSPVSGYTGELFF. The CDR3 DNA sequence: TGTGCCAGTAGTCCGGTTAGCGGGTACACCGGGGAGCTGTTTTTT.

The chain employs TRBV25-1 and TRBJ1-6; TRBD1 aligns across 7 bases. J lost 7 bases, V lost 4 bases, and 4 bases had no gene match. This CDR3 region has 14 residues. Germline V gene data show CDR1 as MGHDK and CDR2 as SYGVNS. The CDR3 DNA is TGTGCCAGCAGTGGAACAGGGGAAAATTCACCCCTCCACTTT. Amino acids: CASSGTGENSPLHF.

The genes are TRBV11-3 and TRBJ2-7, with 9 bases identical to TRBD1. V shed 4 bases, J shed 2 bases, and the junction held 3 bases outside the gene matches. Germline-derived CDR1 and CDR2 are SGHNT and YENEEA. The CDR3 has 14 residues. The CDR3 sequence is CASSSGTGTYEQYF. As DNA, the CDR3 is TGTGCCAGCAGCTCCGGGACAGGGACCTACGAGCAGTACTTC.

The chain is built from TRBV6-6 and TRBJ2-7; 8 bases fit TRBD2. Germline V gene data show CDR1 as MNHNY and CDR2 as SVGAGI (reference sequence). V shed 7 bases and J 5 bases; nucleotides not matched to a gene: 13. CDR3 length: 15 amino acids. CDR3: CASTEGRTSLNEQYF. The CDR3 DNA reads TGTGCCAGCACGGAGGGGCGGACTAGCCTTAACGAGCAGTACTTC.